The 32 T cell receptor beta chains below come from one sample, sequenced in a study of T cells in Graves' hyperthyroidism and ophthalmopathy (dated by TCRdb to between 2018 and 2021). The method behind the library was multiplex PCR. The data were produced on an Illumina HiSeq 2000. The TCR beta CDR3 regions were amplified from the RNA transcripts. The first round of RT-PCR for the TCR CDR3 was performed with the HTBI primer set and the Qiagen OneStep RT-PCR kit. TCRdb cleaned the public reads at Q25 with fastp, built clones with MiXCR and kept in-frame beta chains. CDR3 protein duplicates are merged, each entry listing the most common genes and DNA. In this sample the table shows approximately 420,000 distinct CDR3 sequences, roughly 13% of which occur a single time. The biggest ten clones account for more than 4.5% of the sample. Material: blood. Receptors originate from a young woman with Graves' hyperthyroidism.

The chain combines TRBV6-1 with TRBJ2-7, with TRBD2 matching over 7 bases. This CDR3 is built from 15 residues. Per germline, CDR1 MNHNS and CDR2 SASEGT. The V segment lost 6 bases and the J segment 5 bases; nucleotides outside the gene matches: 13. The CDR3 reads CASSKGLREANEQYF. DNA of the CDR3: TGTGCCAGCAGCAAGGGGCTTCGGGAGGCGAACGAGCAGTACTTC.

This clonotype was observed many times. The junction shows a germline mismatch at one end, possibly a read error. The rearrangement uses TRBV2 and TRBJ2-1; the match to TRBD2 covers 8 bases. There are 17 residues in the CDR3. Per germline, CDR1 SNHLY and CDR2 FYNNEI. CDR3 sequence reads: CASSPTRAGDNYHEQFF. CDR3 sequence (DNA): TGTGCCAGCAGTCCCACCCGAGCGGGAGACAACTACCATGAGCAGTTCTTC.

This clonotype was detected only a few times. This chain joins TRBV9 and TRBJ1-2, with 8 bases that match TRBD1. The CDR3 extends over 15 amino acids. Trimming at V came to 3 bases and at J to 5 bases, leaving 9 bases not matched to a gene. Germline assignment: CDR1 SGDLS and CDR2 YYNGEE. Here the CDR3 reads CASSGRTGTWYGYTF. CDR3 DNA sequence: TGTGCCAGCAGCGGGAGGACAGGGACCTGGTATGGCTACACCTTC.

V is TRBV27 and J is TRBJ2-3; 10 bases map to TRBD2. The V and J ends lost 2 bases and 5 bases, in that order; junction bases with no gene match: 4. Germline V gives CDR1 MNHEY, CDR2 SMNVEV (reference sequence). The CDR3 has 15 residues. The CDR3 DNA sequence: TGTGCCAGCAGTTTACTAGCGGGAGTCATAGATACGCAGTATTTT. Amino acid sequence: CASSLLAGVIDTQYF.

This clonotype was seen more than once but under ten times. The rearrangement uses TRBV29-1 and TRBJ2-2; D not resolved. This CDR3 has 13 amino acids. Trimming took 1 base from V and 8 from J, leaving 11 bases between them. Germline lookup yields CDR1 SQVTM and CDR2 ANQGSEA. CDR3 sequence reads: CSVEGWTGGELFF. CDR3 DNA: TGCAGCGTTGAAGGGTGGACCGGGGGGGAGCTGTTTTTT.

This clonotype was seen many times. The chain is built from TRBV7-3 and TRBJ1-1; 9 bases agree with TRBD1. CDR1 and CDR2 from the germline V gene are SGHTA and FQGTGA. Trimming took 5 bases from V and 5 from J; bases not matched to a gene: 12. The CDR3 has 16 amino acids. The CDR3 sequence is CASSLNRGRWETEAFF. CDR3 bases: TGTGCCAGCAGCCTGAACAGGGGGCGTTGGGAAACTGAAGCTTTCTTT.

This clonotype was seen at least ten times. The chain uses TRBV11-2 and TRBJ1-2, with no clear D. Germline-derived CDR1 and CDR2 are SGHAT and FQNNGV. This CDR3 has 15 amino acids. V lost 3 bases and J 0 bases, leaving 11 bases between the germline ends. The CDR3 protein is CASSLEGATNYGYTF. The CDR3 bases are TGTGCCAGCAGCTTGGAGGGTGCTACTAACTATGGCTACACCTTC.

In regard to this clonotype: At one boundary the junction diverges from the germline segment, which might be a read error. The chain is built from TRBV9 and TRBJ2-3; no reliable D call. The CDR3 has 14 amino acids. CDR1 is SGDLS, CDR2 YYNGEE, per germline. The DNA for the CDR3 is TGTGCCAGCAGCGTAGCAGTCAGCACAGATACGCTGTATTTT. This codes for CASSVAVSTDTLYF.

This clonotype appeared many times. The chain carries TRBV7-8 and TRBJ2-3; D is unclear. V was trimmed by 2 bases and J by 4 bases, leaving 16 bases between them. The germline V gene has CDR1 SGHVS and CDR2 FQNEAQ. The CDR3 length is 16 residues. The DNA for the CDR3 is TGTGCCAGCAGCTTACCGCCGGGTCTAATTCCAGATACGCAGTATTTT. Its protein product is CASSLPPGLIPDTQYF.

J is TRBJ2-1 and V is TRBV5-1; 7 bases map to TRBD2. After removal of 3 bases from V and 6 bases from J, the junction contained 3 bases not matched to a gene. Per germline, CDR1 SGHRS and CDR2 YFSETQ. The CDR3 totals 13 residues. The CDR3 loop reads CASSYGLVNEQFF. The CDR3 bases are TGCGCCAGCAGCTATGGACTAGTCAATGAGCAGTTCTTC.

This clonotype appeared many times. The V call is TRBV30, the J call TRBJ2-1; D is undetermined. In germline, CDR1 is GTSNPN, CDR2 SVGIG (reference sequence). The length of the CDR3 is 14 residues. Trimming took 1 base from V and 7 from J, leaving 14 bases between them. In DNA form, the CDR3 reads TGTGCCTGGAGTGCGGGCGTAGGATCAAATGAGCAGTTCTTC. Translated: CAWSAGVGSNEQFF.

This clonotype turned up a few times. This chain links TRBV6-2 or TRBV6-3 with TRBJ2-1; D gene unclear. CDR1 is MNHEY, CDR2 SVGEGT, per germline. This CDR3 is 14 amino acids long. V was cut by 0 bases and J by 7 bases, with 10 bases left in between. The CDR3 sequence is CASSYSRPTNEQFF. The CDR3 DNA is TGTGCCAGCAGTTACTCCAGGCCGACAAATGAGCAGTTCTTC.

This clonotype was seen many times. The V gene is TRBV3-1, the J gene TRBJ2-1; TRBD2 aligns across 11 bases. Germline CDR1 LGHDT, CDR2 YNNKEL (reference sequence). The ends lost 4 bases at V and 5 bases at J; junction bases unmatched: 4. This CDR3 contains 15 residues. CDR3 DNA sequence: TGTGCCAGCAGCCTGACTAGCGGGAATAACAATGAGCAGTTCTTC. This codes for CASSLTSGNNNEQFF.

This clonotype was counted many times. CDR3 residues: CASSTQDTQYF. CDR3 nucleotides: TGTGCCAGCAGTACTCAAGATACGCAGTATTTT. V usage is TRBV12-3 or TRBV12-4 and J usage is TRBJ2-3; D not certain. The CDR3 sequence is 11 residues long. The V end was cut by 5 bases, the J end by 5 bases, with 5 bases between.

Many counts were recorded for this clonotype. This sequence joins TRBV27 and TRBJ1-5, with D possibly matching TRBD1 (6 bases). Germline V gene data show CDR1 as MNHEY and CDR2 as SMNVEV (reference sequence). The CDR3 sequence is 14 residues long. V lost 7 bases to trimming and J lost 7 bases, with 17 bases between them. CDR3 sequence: CASTPTGRSQPQHF. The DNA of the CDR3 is TGTGCCAGCACCCCGACAGGACGGTCCCAGCCCCAGCATTTT.

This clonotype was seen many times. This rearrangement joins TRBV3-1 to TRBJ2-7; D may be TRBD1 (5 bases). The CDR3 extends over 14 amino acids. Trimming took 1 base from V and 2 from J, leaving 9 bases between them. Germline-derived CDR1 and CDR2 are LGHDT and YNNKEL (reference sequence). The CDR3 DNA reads TGTGCCAGCAGCCAAGGACAGTTTCCCTACGAGCAGTACTTC. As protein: CASSQGQFPYEQYF.

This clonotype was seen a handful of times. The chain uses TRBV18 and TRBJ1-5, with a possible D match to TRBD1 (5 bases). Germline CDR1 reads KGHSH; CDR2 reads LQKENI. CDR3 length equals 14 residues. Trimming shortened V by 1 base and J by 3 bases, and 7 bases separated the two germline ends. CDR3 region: CASSPRGNNQPQHF. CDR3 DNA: TGTGCCAGCTCACCACGGGGCAACAATCAGCCCCAGCATTTT.

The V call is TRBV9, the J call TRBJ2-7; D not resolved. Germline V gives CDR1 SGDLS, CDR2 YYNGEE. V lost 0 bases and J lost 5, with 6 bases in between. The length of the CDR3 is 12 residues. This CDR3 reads CASSVGGDEQYF. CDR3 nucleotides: TGTGCCAGCAGCGTAGGTGGGGACGAGCAGTACTTC.

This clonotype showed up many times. The CDR3 DNA reads as TGTGCCAGCAGCGGACTAGCGGGAGTCACCGGGGAGCTGTTTTTT. It encodes CASSGLAGVTGELFF. This chain connects TRBV12-3 or TRBV12-4 to TRBJ2-2, with TRBD2 matching over 13 bases. The CDR3 is made up of 15 amino acids. Trimming cost V 6 bases and J 4 bases; bases outside gene matches: 2.

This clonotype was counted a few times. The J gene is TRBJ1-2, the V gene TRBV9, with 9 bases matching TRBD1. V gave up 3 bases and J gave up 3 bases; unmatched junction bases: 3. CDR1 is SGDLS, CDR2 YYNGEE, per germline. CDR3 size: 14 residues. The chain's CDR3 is CASSDGTGYYGYTF. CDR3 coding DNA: TGTGCCAGCAGCGATGGGACAGGGTACTATGGCTACACCTTC.

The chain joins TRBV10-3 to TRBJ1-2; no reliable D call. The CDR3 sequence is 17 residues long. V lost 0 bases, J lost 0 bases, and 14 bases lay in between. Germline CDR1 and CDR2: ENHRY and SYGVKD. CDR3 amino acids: CAISESGSLLANYGYTF. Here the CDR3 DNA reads TGTGCCATCAGTGAGTCTGGATCGCTACTCGCTAACTATGGCTACACCTTC.

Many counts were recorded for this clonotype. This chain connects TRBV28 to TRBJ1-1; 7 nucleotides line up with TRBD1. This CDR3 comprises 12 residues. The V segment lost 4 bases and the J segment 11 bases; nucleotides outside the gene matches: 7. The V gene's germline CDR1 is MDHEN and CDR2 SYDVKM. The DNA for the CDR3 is TGTGCCAGCAGTTCCACAGGGGAAGGGGCTTTCTTT. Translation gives CASSSTGEGAFF. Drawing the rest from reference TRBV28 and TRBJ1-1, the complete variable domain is DVKVTQSSRYLVKRTGEKVFLECVQDMDHENMFWYRQDPGLGLRLIYFSYDVKMKEKGDIPEGYSVSREKKERFSLILESASTNQTSMYLCASSSTGEGAFFGQGTRLTVV.

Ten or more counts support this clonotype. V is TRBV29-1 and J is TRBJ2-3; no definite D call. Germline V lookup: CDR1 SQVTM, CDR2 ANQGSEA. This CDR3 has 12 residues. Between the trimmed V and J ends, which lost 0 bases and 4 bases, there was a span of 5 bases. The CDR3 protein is CSVEDSADTQYF. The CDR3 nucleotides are TGCAGCGTTGAAGATTCGGCAGATACGCAGTATTTT.

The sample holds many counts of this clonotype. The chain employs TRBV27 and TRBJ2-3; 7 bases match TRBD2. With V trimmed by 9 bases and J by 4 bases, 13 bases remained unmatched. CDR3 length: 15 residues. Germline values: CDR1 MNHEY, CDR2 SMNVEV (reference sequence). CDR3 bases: TGTGCCAGGAGAACGGAGCGGGACTTTCCAGATACGCAGTATTTT. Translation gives CARRTERDFPDTQYF.

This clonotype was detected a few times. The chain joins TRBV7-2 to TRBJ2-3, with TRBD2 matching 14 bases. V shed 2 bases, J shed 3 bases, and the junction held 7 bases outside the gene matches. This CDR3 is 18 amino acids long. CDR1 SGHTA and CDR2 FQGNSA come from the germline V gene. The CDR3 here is CASSLSRTSGRKTDTQYF. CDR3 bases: TGTGCCAGCAGCTTAAGCCGGACTAGCGGGAGGAAGACAGATACGCAGTATTTT.

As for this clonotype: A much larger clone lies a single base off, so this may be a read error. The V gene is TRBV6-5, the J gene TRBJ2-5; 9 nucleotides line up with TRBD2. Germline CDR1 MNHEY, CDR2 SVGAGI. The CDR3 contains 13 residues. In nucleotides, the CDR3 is TGTGCCGGCAGTTATAGCGGGAGAGAGACCCAGTACTTC. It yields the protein CAGSYSGRETQYF.

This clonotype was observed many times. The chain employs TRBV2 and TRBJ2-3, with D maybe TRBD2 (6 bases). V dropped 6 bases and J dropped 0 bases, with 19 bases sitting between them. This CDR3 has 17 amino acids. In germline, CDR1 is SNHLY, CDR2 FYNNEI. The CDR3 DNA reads TGTGCCAGCAGGAGTACTTTACTAGCACCCAGCACAGATACGCAGTATTTT. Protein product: CASRSTLLAPSTDTQYF.

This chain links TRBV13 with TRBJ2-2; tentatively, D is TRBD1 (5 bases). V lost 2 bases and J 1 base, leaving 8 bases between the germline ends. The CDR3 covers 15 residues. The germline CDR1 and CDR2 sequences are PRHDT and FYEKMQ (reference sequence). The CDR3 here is CASSLLGLNTGELFF. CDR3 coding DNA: TGTGCCAGCAGCTTACTGGGGCTGAACACCGGGGAGCTGTTTTTT.

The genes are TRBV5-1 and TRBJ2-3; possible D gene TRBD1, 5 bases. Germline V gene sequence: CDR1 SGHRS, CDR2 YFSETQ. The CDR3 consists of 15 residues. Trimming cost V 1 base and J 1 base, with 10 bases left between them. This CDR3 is CASSLWGRGTDTQYF. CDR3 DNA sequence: TGCGCCAGCAGCTTGTGGGGCAGGGGCACAGATACGCAGTATTTT. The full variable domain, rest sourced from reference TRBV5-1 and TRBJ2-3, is KAGVTQTPRYLIKTRGQQVTLSCSPISGHRSVSWYQQTPGQGLQFLFEYFSETQRNKGNFPGRFSGRQFSNSRSEMNVSTLELGDSALYLCASSLWGRGTDTQYFGPGTRLTVL.

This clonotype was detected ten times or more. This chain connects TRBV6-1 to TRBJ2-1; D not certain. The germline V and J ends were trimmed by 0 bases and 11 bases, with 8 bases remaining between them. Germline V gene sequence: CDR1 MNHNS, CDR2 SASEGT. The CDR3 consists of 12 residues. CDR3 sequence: CASSEAGPKQFF. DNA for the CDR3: TGTGCCAGCAGTGAAGCAGGTCCGAAGCAGTTCTTC.

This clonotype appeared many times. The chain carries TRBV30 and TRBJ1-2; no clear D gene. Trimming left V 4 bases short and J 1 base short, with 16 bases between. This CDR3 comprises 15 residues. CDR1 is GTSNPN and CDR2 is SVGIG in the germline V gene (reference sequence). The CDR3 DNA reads TGTGCCTGGACCCCCCCAATACAATATAACTATGGCTACACCTTC. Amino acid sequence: CAWTPPIQYNYGYTF.

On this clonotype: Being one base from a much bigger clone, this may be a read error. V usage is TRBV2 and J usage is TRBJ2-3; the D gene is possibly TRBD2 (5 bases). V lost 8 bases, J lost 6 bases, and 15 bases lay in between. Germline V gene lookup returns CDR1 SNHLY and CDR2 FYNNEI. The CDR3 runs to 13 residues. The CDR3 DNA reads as TGTGCCAGCGGGATTAGCGAATCCGATACGCAGTATTTT. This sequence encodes CASGISESDTQYF.